This TCR beta chain stems from a study of blood T cell repertoires in COVID-19. The CDR3 runs to 16 residues. Between the trimmed V and J ends, which lost 5 bases and 0 bases, there was a span of 15 bases. CDR1 SEHNR and CDR2 FQNEAQ come from the germline V gene (reference sequence). In the authors' methods: Estimates of nucleated cell counts were drawn from the amplification of reference gene primers. TCRdb keeps only in-frame clones here, not all; method: immunoSEQ multiplex PCR. Clone size and the V and J calls come from that table; the DNA yielded D and trimming. The sample shows 300,000 to 400,000 clones, around nine tenths of them seen only once.

The sequence was obtained from a woman younger than 30 who had recovered from COVID-19. V is TRBV7-9 and J is TRBJ2-3, with D perhaps matching TRBD1 (5 bases). The sequenced material came from peripheral blood. Here the CDR3 DNA reads TGTGCCAGCAGCCTGGGTAACAGGCATAGCACAGATACGCAGTATTTT. Amino acid sequence: CASSLGNRHSTDTQYF.